The next 3 T cell receptor beta chains were all read from a single sample in a study of T cells in Graves' hyperthyroidism and ophthalmopathy. TCR beta CDR3 regions were amplified from RNA. The study used the HTBI primer set for a first-round RT-PCR of the TCR CDR3. Each CDR3 protein gets one entry after TCRdb re-called the multiplex PCR reads with MiXCR. The repertoire holds a few hundred thousand distinct CDR3 sequences, approximately 44% seen once, with 7.5% to 8.5% in the top ten. Sample: peripheral blood or thyroid tissue (not recorded which). The origin of the receptors is a woman between 18 and 30 years old with Graves' hyperthyroidism.

The V and J genes are TRBV2 and TRBJ1-2, with 7 bases lining up with TRBD1. Germline-derived CDR1 and CDR2 are SNHLY and FYNNEI. The CDR3 runs 22 residues. Unmatched junction bases numbered 31, after V lost 6 bases and J lost 3 bases. CDR3 nucleotide sequence: TGTGCCAGCAGCCCACAGGGGCTTGGTGAAGCTCTAGGGGAGGATTGGGACTATGGCTACACCTTC. Translated, it gives CASSPQGLGEALGEDWDYGYTF.

This clonotype was observed once. The J gene is TRBJ2-7, the V gene TRBV5-8, with D possibly matching TRBD1 (6 bases). The V gene's germline CDR1 is SGHTS and CDR2 YDEGEE. The CDR3 is 18 amino acids. V was cut by 6 bases and J by 6 bases, with 31 bases left in between. CDR3: CASTGKEQGRAGAGEQYF. CDR3 sequence (DNA): TGTGCCAGCACTGGAAAAGAGCAGGGGCGAGCCGGTGCGGGCGAGCAGTACTTC.

This clonotype was detected ten times or more. V usage is TRBV9 and J usage is TRBJ1-3; D not resolved. Germline V lookup: CDR1 SGDLS, CDR2 YYNGEE. The CDR3 runs to 16 residues. V shed 0 bases and J shed 0 bases, with 10 bases lying between them. This CDR3 reads CASSVGDGDSGNTIYF. The CDR3 DNA reads TGTGCCAGCAGCGTAGGGGATGGTGACTCTGGAAACACCATATATTTT.